This T cell receptor (beta chain) was identified in a study of CD8 T cells in Susac syndrome. Random hexamers primed reverse transcription of about 0.5 to 1 ug RNA. Amplification of TCR beta CDR3 used immunoSEQ multiplex PCR across 54 Vbeta and 13 Jbeta. TCRdb processed the immunoSEQ multiplex PCR reads anew with MiXCR; each CDR3 protein has one entry. The profile shows more than 150,000 distinct CDR3 sequences, roughly nine tenths of them singletons. Healthy donors, matched for age and sex, constituted the control group. Between the trimmed V and J ends, which lost 1 base and 8 bases, there was a span of 18 bases. Germline V lookup: CDR1 SGHVS, CDR2 FQNEAQ. The CDR3 is 16 amino acids.

The source is a human donor in good health. Sequences were obtained from CD4+ T cells from PBMCs. The chain is built from TRBV7-8 and TRBJ2-4, with D possibly TRBD2 on 6 matching bases. CDR3 sequence: CASSLDREVALDIQYF. CDR3 in DNA: TGTGCCAGCAGCTTAGATAGGGAGGTTGCCTTGGACATTCAGTACTTC. Based on the CDR3 plus reference TRBV7-8 and TRBJ2-4, the full variable domain is GAGVSQSPRYKVAKRGQDVALRCDPISGHVSLFWYQQALGQGPEFLTYFQNEAQLDKSGLPSDRFFAERPEGSVSTLKIQRTQQEDSAVYLCASSLDREVALDIQYFGAGTRLSVL.